The 8 T cell receptor beta chains below were found in one sample sequenced in a study of cytomegalovirus exposure and HLA in healthy donors. PCR primers comprised 60 Vbeta and 13 Jbeta primers. The protocol was immunoSEQ multiplex PCR, while the TCRdb copy is restricted to in-frame clones and leaves out a portion. The table has roughly 160,000 clones, approximately 76% seen once. Sequencing was performed on PBMCs. The receptors come from a man aged 55 to 70 in good health and CMV-seronegative.

This clone was recorded once. This chain joins TRBV7-9 and TRBJ1-5; no firm D call. The CDR3 totals 14 residues. Looked up from germline, CDR1 is SEHNR and CDR2 is FQNEAQ (reference sequence). V dropped 6 bases and J dropped 0 bases, with 9 bases sitting between them. As DNA, the CDR3 is TGTGCCAGCAGTTTCGGTTATAGCAATCAGCCCCAGCATTTT. Its protein is CASSFGYSNQPQHF.

The chain recombines TRBV6-4 with TRBJ1-3; D might be TRBD1 (6 bases). In germline, CDR1 is MRHNA, CDR2 SNTAGT. The V and J ends lost 4 bases and 11 bases respectively, with 15 bases between them. CDR3 length: 13 amino acids. The CDR3 protein is CASSASYGQPIYF. The CDR3 DNA sequence: TGTGCCAGCAGTGCCTCGTATGGACAGCCCATATATTTT.

This rearrangement joins TRBV27 to TRBJ2-4, with 8 bases lining up with TRBD1. Germline lookup yields CDR1 MNHEY and CDR2 SMNVEV (reference sequence). J gave up 1 base and V 6 bases, and 17 bases lay outside the gene matches. The CDR3 spans 19 residues. The CDR3 bases are TGTGCCAGCAGCCCCCGGCCAGGGGGCCCTAGGGGGGCCAAAAACATTCAGTACTTC. It is translated as CASSPRPGGPRGAKNIQYF.

The chain is built from TRBV27 and TRBJ2-3; 14 positions agree with TRBD2. The CDR3 is 18 residues long. The germline V gene has CDR1 MNHEY and CDR2 SMNVEV (reference sequence). Unmatched junction bases numbered 7, after V lost 5 bases and J lost 0 bases. The CDR3 sequence: CASSRGLAGEWSTDTQYF. CDR3 sequence (DNA): TGTGCCAGCAGTCGGGGACTAGCGGGAGAATGGAGCACAGATACGCAGTATTTT.

The chain links TRBV6-5 to TRBJ2-2, with D possibly being TRBD2 (6 bases). This CDR3 has 13 residues. V gave up 8 bases and J gave up 10 bases, with 17 bases separating them. CDR1 MNHEY and CDR2 SVGAGI come from the germline V gene. This CDR3 is CASCARESAELFF. CDR3 DNA: TGTGCCAGCTGTGCCCGGGAGTCCGCGGAGCTGTTTTTT.

The chain recombines TRBV4-3 with TRBJ2-1; weak D call: TRBD2 (7 bases). The V and J ends lost 2 bases and 11 bases respectively, with 16 bases between them. Germline-derived CDR1 and CDR2 are LGHNA and YSLEER. The CDR3 is 14 amino acids. CDR3 sequence (DNA): TGCGCCAGCAGCCAACCTGAGGGGGGGGGAAAGCAGTTCTTC. Protein: CASSQPEGGGKQFF.

V gene TRBV4-3 combines with J gene TRBJ2-5, with TRBD2 identical over 10 bases. After removal of 0 bases from V and 1 base from J, the junction contained 11 bases not matched to a gene. The CDR3 runs 19 residues. The germline V gene has CDR1 LGHNA and CDR2 YSLEER. CDR3 nucleotides: TGCGCCAGCAGCCAAGACCTCCCTCTAACTAGCGGGGCCCAAGAGACCCAGTACTTC. Its protein is CASSQDLPLTSGAQETQYF.

This chain joins TRBV25-1 and TRBJ2-1; TRBD2 might be the D (7 bases). The CDR3 sequence is 13 residues long. CDR1 is MGHDK, CDR2 SYGVNS, per germline. Trimming removed 6 bases from V and 6 bases from J, with 12 bases in between. DNA of the CDR3: TGTGCCAGCAGGTGGAGGGGGGGCAATGAGCAGTTCTTC. Residues: CASRWRGGNEQFF.